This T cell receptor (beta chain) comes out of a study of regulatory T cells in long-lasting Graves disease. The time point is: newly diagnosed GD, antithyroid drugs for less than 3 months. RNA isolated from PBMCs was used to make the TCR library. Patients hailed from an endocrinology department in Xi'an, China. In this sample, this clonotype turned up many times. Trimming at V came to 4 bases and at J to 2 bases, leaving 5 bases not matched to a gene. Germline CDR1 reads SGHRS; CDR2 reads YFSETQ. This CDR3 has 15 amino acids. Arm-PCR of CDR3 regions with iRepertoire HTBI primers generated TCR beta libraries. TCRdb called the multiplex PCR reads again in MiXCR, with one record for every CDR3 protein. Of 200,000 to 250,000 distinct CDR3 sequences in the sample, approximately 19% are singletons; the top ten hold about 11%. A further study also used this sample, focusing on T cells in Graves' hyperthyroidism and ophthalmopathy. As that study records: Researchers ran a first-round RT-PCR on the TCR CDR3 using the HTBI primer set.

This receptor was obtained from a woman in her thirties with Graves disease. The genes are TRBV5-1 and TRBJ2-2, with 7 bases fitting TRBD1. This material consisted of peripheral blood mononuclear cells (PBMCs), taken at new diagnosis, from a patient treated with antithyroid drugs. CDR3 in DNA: TGCGCCAGCAGCACGGGACAGAGAAACACCGGGGAGCTGTTTTTT. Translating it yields CASSTGQRNTGELFF. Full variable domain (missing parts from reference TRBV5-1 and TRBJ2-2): KAGVTQTPRYLIKTRGQQVTLSCSPISGHRSVSWYQQTPGQGLQFLFEYFSETQRNKGNFPGRFSGRQFSNSRSEMNVSTLELGDSALYLCASSTGQRNTGELFFGEGSRLTVL.